This is a list of T cell receptor beta chains from one sample in a study of technical replicates of blood from several donors. Some clones are missing from TCRdb's copy, which holds only in-frame ones; the method was immunoSEQ multiplex PCR. The sample contains around 61,000 clones, more than 95% of which appear only once. The specimen was T cells isolated from PBMCs. These receptors all stem from a human donor in good health. Both conserved end residues are part of each CDR3.

J: TRBJ1-2; V: TRBV18; CDR3: CASSPADSTNYGYTF
J: TRBJ1-1; V: TRBV27; CDR3: CASMRVMNTEAFF
J: TRBJ2-6; V: TRBV5-1; CDR3: CASSLGQVANVLTF
J: TRBJ2-1; V: TRBV11-1; CDR3: CASSPGNEQFF
J: TRBJ2-7; V: TRBV7-9; CDR3: CASSLGLAGEQYF
J: TRBJ2-7; V: TRBV28; CDR3: CASRDASGRAYEQYF
J: TRBJ1-2; V: TRBV4-1; CDR3: CASSPPLQAYGYTF
J: TRBJ1-2; V: TRBV2; CDR3: CASTTRQGGGVFYGYTF
J: TRBJ2-1; V: TRBV5-1; CDR3: CASSGDRGVNEQFF
J: TRBJ1-1; V: TRBV10-2; CDR3: CASSVDSEAFF
J: TRBJ1-2; V: TRBV7-2; CDR3: CASSLVEGMYGYTF
J: TRBJ2-7; V: TRBV28; CDR3: CASSLPPQTGAEQYF
J: TRBJ1-2; V: TRBV7-8; CDR3: CASSLVPDPGFGYTF
J: TRBJ2-7; V: TRBV29-1; CDR3: CSGAASGRQNSYEQYF
J: TRBJ2-6; V: TRBV10-1; CDR3: CASSEPSRGFGGANVLTF
J: TRBJ2-6; V: TRBV7-8; CDR3: CASSTYRVSGANVLTF
J: TRBJ1-1; V: TRBV4-1; CDR3: CASSQEEYRVAEAFF
J: TRBJ2-5; V: TRBV7-7; CDR3: CASSPRLAGGMETQYF
J: TRBJ2-7; V: TRBV4-2; CDR3: CASSQEGGLGAYEQYF
J: TRBJ1-2; V: TRBV4-1; CDR3: CASSQDVGSGYGYTF